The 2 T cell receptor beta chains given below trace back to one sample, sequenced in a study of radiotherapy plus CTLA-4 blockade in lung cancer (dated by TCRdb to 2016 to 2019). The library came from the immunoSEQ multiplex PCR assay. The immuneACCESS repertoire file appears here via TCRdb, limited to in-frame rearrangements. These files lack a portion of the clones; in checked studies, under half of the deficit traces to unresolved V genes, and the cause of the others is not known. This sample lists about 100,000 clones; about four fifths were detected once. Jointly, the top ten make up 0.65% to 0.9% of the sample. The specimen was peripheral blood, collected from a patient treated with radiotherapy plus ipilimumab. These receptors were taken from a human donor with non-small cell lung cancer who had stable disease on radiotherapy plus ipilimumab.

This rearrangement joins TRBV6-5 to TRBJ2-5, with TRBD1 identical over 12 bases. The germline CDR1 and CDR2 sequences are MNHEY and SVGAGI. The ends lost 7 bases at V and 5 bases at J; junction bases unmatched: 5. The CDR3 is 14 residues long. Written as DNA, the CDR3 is TGTGCCAGCAATAGGGACAGGGGGCGGGAGACCCAGTACTTC. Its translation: CASNRDRGRETQYF.

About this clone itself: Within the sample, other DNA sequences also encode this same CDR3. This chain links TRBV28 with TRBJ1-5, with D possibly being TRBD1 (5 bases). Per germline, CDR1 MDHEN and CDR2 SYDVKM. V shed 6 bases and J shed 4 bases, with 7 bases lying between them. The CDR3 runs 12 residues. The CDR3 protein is CASRGGNQPQHF. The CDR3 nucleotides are TGTGCCAGCAGGGGGGGGAATCAGCCCCAGCATTTT.